The 27 T cell receptor beta chains listed next were all sequenced from one sample in a study of prognosis after radiotherapy for stage I lung cancer. CDR3 of TCR beta was amplified from genomic DNA via a two-round multiplex PCR. Amplification during the initial PCR round employed primers specific to each TRBV and TRBJ gene. TCRdb recomputed calls from the multiplex PCR reads with MiXCR, one row per CDR3 protein. The sample has 13,000 to 15,000 distinct CDR3 sequences; 55% to 65% are singletons. Material: PBMCs, obtained before or after stereotactic body radiation therapy (not recorded which). The receptors come from a donor of 50 years or more with non-small cell lung cancer.

The chain uses TRBV6-2 or TRBV6-3 and TRBJ2-1; TRBD2 aligns across 8 bases. The germline gives CDR1 MNHEY, CDR2 SVGEGT. V gave up 5 bases and J gave up 3 bases; unmatched junction bases: 6. This CDR3 has 15 amino acids. The CDR3 nucleotides are TGTGCCAGCAGTCCTGGACTAGCTTGCTACAATGAGCAGTTCTTC. This sequence encodes CASSPGLACYNEQFF.

This clonotype was counted many times. The chain joins TRBV7-9 to TRBJ2-5; 14 bases match TRBD2. The junction had 7 bases not matched to a gene; V was cut back by 5 bases and J by 5 bases. Germline CDR1 SEHNR, CDR2 FQNEAQ (reference sequence). The CDR3 loop spans 16 amino acids. CDR3 nucleotides: TGTGCCAGCAGCCCCGGGACTAGCGGGAGTGGTGAGACCCAGTACTTC. It is translated as CASSPGTSGSGETQYF.

The table lists this clonotype with a few counts. J is TRBJ1-6 and V is TRBV30, with D hard to call. Looked up from germline, CDR1 is GTSNPN and CDR2 is SVGIG (reference sequence). The V end was cut by 0 bases, the J end by 4 bases, with 7 bases between. The CDR3 is made up of 14 amino acids. CDR3 bases: TGTGCCTGGAGTGTAGGGTCTTATAATTCACCCCTCCACTTT. It specifies CAWSVGSYNSPLHF.

This clonotype has at least ten counts. This chain links TRBV4-1 with TRBJ2-5, with 11 bases lining up with TRBD1. CDR1 and CDR2 from the germline V gene are MGHRA and YSYEKL. The V segment lost 2 bases and the J segment 4 bases; nucleotides outside the gene matches: 9. CDR3 length equals 17 residues. CDR3 region: CASSQTGTGGRRETQYF. In nucleotides, the CDR3 is TGCGCCAGCAGCCAAACCGGGACAGGGGGTAGACGAGAGACCCAGTACTTC.

The V call is TRBV6-1, the J call TRBJ2-6; D gene uncertain. V lost 4 bases and J 4 bases, leaving 8 bases between the germline ends. This CDR3 spans 14 amino acids. Germline V CDR1 and CDR2: MNHNS, SASEGT. CDR3 region: CASSARSGANVLTF. In nucleotides, the CDR3 is TGTGCCAGCAGTGCCCGGTCCGGGGCCAACGTCCTGACTTTC.

V is TRBV11-3 and J is TRBJ1-2; the D is unclear. CDR3 length: 13 amino acids. Germline CDR1 and CDR2: SGHNT and YENEEA. V was pared by 7 bases and J by 1 base, with 10 bases between. The CDR3 spells CASTRTDNYGYTF. In nucleotides, the CDR3 is TGTGCCAGCACCCGTACTGATAACTATGGCTACACCTTC.

In this sample, this clonotype is medium-sized (0.01 to 0.1%). This chain joins TRBV6-5 and TRBJ2-7, with no clear D. Per germline, CDR1 MNHEY and CDR2 SVGAGI. The CDR3 contains 16 residues. V shed 0 bases and J shed 3 bases, with 15 bases lying between them. DNA for the CDR3: TGTGCCAGCAGTTACTCAGGGCCGGATGCGAGCTACGAGCAGTACTTC. It yields the protein CASSYSGPDASYEQYF.

This clonotype occurred many times. The chain is built from TRBV7-2 and TRBJ2-5; D remains ambiguous. CDR1 and CDR2 (germline): SGHTA, FQGNSA. V dropped 5 bases and J dropped 2 bases, with 9 bases sitting between them. The CDR3 runs to 13 residues. The CDR3, as DNA: TGTGCCAGCAGCCAGTGGGGACAAGAGACCCAGTACTTC. Its translation is CASSQWGQETQYF.

The chain links TRBV28 to TRBJ1-1, with TRBD1 matching over 9 bases. V dropped 9 bases and J dropped 4; count of bases not matched to a gene: 12. CDR1 and CDR2 (germline): MDHEN, SYDVKM. The CDR3 is made up of 15 amino acids. The CDR3 sequence is CASFLDRGGITEAFF. Here the CDR3 DNA reads TGTGCCAGTTTTTTGGACAGGGGAGGAATCACTGAAGCTTTCTTT. The whole variable domain, filled in from reference TRBV28 and TRBJ1-1, reads DVKVTQSSRYLVKRTGEKVFLECVQDMDHENMFWYRQDPGLGLRLIYFSYDVKMKEKGDIPEGYSVSREKKERFSLILESASTNQTSMYLCASFLDRGGITEAFFGQGTRLTVV.

There are a few counts of this clonotype. One base away lies a much larger clone, so this may be a sequencing read error. V is TRBV6-1 and J is TRBJ1-1; TRBD1 is a possible D gene (5 bases). V lost 7 bases, J lost 11 bases, and 14 bases lay in between. The CDR3 has 11 residues. Germline V lookup: CDR1 MNHNS, CDR2 SASEGT. This CDR3 is CASNRGGAAFF. Written as DNA, the CDR3 is TGTGCCAGCAACCGGGGCGGGGCGGCTTTCTTT.

In this sample, this clonotype turned up once. It differs at one base from a far larger clone, so likely a read error. The chain recombines TRBV12-3 or TRBV12-4 with TRBJ2-7; 11 nucleotides match TRBD2. The CDR3 is made up of 15 amino acids. After removal of 5 bases from V and 7 bases from J, the junction contained 10 bases not matched to a gene. In DNA form, the CDR3 reads TGTGCCAGCAGTAAAGAAACTAGCGGGAGCAATGAGCAGTACTTC. This gives the protein CASSKETSGSNEQYF.

This clonotype showed up just a few times. A single base separates this from a much larger clone, so it may be a read error. This sequence joins TRBV28 and TRBJ1-5, with a possible D match to TRBD1 (6 bases). This CDR3 is 14 amino acids long. Germline assignment: CDR1 MDHEN and CDR2 SYDVKM. CDR3 DNA sequence: TGTGCCAGCAGTGCGGGGACATTGAATCATCCCCAGCATTTT. Protein product: CASSAGTLNHPQHF.

This clonotype has only one observation. A read error may be the cause here, since a much bigger clone is one base away. V usage is TRBV4-1 and J usage is TRBJ2-5; no clear D gene. With 1 base removed from V and 4 bases from J, the gap between germline ends came to 16 bases. CDR1 and CDR2 (germline): MGHRA, YSYEKL. The CDR3 spans 16 residues. For the CDR3, the DNA is TGCGCCAGCAGCCAAGTGAATATGGTGCTCCCAGAGACCCAGTACTTC. It translates to CASSQVNMVLPETQYF.

About this clonotype itself: A far larger clone is off by one base, so a read error is likely. The chain employs TRBV7-9 and TRBJ2-7; 8 bases align to TRBD1. Germline V lookup: CDR1 SEHNR, CDR2 FQNEAQ (reference sequence). The CDR3 consists of 15 residues. V dropped 5 bases and J dropped 4; count of bases not matched to a gene: 10. The CDR3 is CASSKTGARKYEQYF. In DNA form, the CDR3 reads TGTGCCAGCAGCAAGACAGGGGCGCGTAAATACGAGCAGTACTTC.

The chain links TRBV6-1 to TRBJ1-2, with 8 bases aligning to TRBD1. The J segment lost 8 bases and the V segment lost 6 bases, leaving 5 bases of the junction unmatched. CDR1 MNHNS and CDR2 SASEGT come from the germline V gene. The CDR3 length is 12 residues. In nucleotides, the CDR3 is TGTGCCAGCAGACAGGGGGTGGAAGGCTACACCTTC. This sequence encodes CASRQGVEGYTF.

The chain couples TRBV7-8 to TRBJ2-1, with D possibly matching TRBD2 (7 bases). Germline assignment: CDR1 SGHVS and CDR2 FQNEAQ. The CDR3 sequence is 17 residues long. Trimming pared 0 bases from V and 4 bases from J, leaving 16 bases between. CDR3 sequence reads: CASSLAQGGDIYNEQFF. As DNA, the CDR3 is TGTGCCAGCAGCTTAGCACAAGGGGGGGATATTTACAATGAGCAGTTCTTC.

This chain links TRBV6-1 with TRBJ1-2, with unresolved D. This CDR3 contains 11 residues. With 10 bases removed from V and 6 bases from J, the gap between germline ends came to 12 bases. CDR1 and CDR2 from the germline V gene are MNHNS and SASEGT. CDR3 sequence: CATVWGNGYTF. The CDR3 DNA is TGTGCCACCGTTTGGGGAAATGGCTACACCTTC.

This clonotype is labeled medium-sized. One end of the junction is discordant with germline, which a read error may explain. V usage is TRBV6-4 and J usage is TRBJ1-1, with unresolved D. CDR3 length equals 16 residues. Germline V lookup: CDR1 MRHNA, CDR2 SNTAGT. In nucleotides, the CDR3 is TGTGCCAGCAGTTACTCGCAGGCGACTATGAACACTGAAGCTTTCTTT. Its protein product is CASSYSQATMNTEAFF.

This clonotype was seen repeatedly, ten times or more. Just one base apart from a much larger clone, this may be a read error. The rearrangement joins TRBV4-3 to TRBJ2-3, with D unresolved. CDR1 is LGHNA, CDR2 YSLEER, per germline. Trimming pared 4 bases from V and 2 bases from J, leaving 10 bases between. The CDR3 loop spans 14 amino acids. The CDR3 loop reads CASSPGVNTDTQYF. The CDR3 bases are TGCGCCAGCAGCCCTGGGGTGAACACAGATACGCAGTATTTT.

This clonotype is medium-sized within its sample. The gene calls are TRBV24-1 and TRBJ2-1; weak D call: TRBD1 (6 bases). The germline gives CDR1 KGHDR, CDR2 SFDVKD. This CDR3 has 13 residues. V was pared by 7 bases and J by 5 bases, with 11 bases between. CDR3 sequence: CATRMDSDNEQFF. The CDR3 DNA reads TGTGCCACCAGGATGGACAGCGACAATGAGCAGTTCTTC.

V is TRBV6-1 and J is TRBJ2-7, with TRBD1 as a possible D gene (6 bases). With 5 bases removed from V and 3 bases from J, the gap between germline ends came to 17 bases. Looked up from germline, CDR1 is MNHNS and CDR2 is SASEGT. This CDR3 has 15 residues. This chain's CDR3 is CASSLNLDRIYEQYF. The CDR3 DNA sequence: TGTGCCAGCAGTCTAAACTTGGACAGAATCTACGAGCAGTACTTC.

A word on this clonotype: One junction end disagrees with the germline gene, perhaps due to a read error. The gene calls are TRBV6-2 or TRBV6-3 and TRBJ2-5; weak D call: TRBD2 (6 bases). CDR3 length equals 16 residues. Germline-derived CDR1 and CDR2 are MNHEY and SVGEGT. The CDR3 is CASSYSAGYWRETQYF. CDR3 coding DNA: TGTGCCAGTAGTTACTCGGCGGGATATTGGAGAGAGACCCAGTACTTC.

This chain links TRBV27 with TRBJ2-7, with unresolved D. CDR1 and CDR2 from the germline V gene are MNHEY and SMNVEV (reference sequence). The germline V and J ends were trimmed by 6 bases and 6 bases, with 9 bases remaining between them. CDR3 length equals 11 residues. The CDR3 bases are TGTGCCAGCAGACGATTAGCCGAGCAGTACTTC. Translating it yields CASRRLAEQYF.

V is TRBV5-1 and J is TRBJ1-1; possibly TRBD1 for D (6 bases). Germline CDR1 and CDR2: SGHRS and YFSETQ. This CDR3 contains 14 residues. Trimming took 4 bases from V and 6 from J, leaving 16 bases between them. The CDR3 DNA reads TGCGCCAGCAGCCCTCCTTACAGGGCCTCTGAAGCTTTCTTT. This gives the protein CASSPPYRASEAFF.

This clonotype is categorized as medium-sized. The gene calls are TRBV19 and TRBJ1-4, with 9 bases matching TRBD1. V shed 3 bases and J 5 bases; nucleotides not matched to a gene: 4. This CDR3 is 15 amino acids long. The germline V gene encodes CDR1 LNHDA and CDR2 SQIVND (reference sequence). CDR3 sequence reads: CASSMRQGGNEKLFF. In DNA form, the CDR3 reads TGTGCCAGTAGTATGAGACAGGGGGGGAATGAAAAACTGTTTTTT.

A note on this clonotype: A far larger clone differs by one base, so this is likely a read error. The chain is built from TRBV7-6 and TRBJ2-2; TRBD2 aligns across 7 bases. The CDR3 spans 16 residues. Per the germline V gene, CDR1 is SGHVS and CDR2 is FNYEAQ. The CDR3 DNA reads TGTGCCAGCAGCTTCAGTACCTGGGGAGGGACCGTGGAGCTGTTTTTT. It translates to CASSFSTWGGTVELFF.

The chain carries TRBV20-1 and TRBJ2-2; D is unclear. The CDR3 totals 13 residues. Between the trimmed V and J ends, which lost 3 bases and 0 bases, there was a span of 5 bases. Germline loops: CDR1 DFQATT, CDR2 SNEGSKA (reference sequence). The DNA for the CDR3 is TGCAGTGCTAGTGACCCGAACACCGGGGAGCTGTTTTTT. This codes for CSASDPNTGELFF.